The 14 T cell receptor beta chains below were found in one sample sequenced in a study of OX40 agonist ivuxolimab in advanced cancers. The data were produced by immunoSEQ multiplex PCR, yet TCRdb's version contains in-frame clones alone and is incomplete. The data contain 45,000 to 70,000 clones, around 89% of them singletons. Sequenced here: CD4+ or CD8+ T cells sorted from blood, sampled in a trial of the OX40 agonist ivuxolimab. All receptors derive from an adult with an advanced solid tumor such as melanoma, head and neck, liver or kidney cancer.

The chain combines TRBV29-1 with TRBJ2-3; D is undetermined. The CDR3 covers 14 residues. Germline CDR1 SQVTM, CDR2 ANQGSEA. Trimming pared 6 bases from V and 4 bases from J, leaving 17 bases between. For the CDR3, the DNA is TGCAGCGTGGACGACTGGGCAGCCGCAGATACGCAGTATTTT. Encoded protein: CSVDDWAAADTQYF.

The genes are TRBV7-3 and TRBJ2-2; the D is unclear. V gave up 2 bases and J gave up 0 bases, with 4 bases separating them. This CDR3 is built from 14 residues. Germline CDR1 reads SGHTA; CDR2 reads FQGTGA. The CDR3 protein is CASSLQPNTGELFF. In nucleotides, the CDR3 is TGTGCCAGCAGCTTACAACCGAACACCGGGGAGCTGTTTTTT.

The rearrangement uses TRBV5-1 and TRBJ1-2; TRBD1 might be the D (6 bases). In germline, CDR1 is SGHRS, CDR2 YFSETQ. Trimming removed 0 bases from V and 4 bases from J, with 13 bases in between. The CDR3 sequence is 15 residues long. The CDR3 here is CASSLAGQFLYGYTF. The CDR3 DNA sequence: TGCGCCAGCAGCTTGGCCGGACAGTTTCTCTATGGCTACACCTTC.

The chain links TRBV4-2 to TRBJ1-2; 8 nucleotides line up with TRBD1. Germline V CDR1 and CDR2: LGHNA, YNFKEQ. The CDR3 contains 13 residues. The trim removed 5 bases at V and 7 bases at J, leaving 6 bases unmatched. CDR3 sequence reads: CASSGNQGAGYTF. The CDR3 DNA sequence: TGTGCCAGCAGCGGGAACCAGGGGGCTGGCTACACCTTC.

The chain's CDR3 is CAITSGRASYEQYF. The CDR3 DNA sequence: TGTGCCATCACTAGCGGGAGGGCCTCCTACGAGCAGTACTTC. The genes are TRBV10-3 and TRBJ2-7; 12 nucleotides line up with TRBD2. The ends lost 7 bases at V and 0 bases at J; junction bases unmatched: 1. Germline lookup yields CDR1 ENHRY and CDR2 SYGVKD. CDR3 length equals 14 residues.

J is TRBJ2-1 and V is TRBV7-2; possibly TRBD2 for D (6 bases). V was cut by 5 bases and J by 7 bases, with 15 bases left in between. The CDR3 covers 14 residues. The germline V gene encodes CDR1 SGHTA and CDR2 FQGNSA. The CDR3 here is CASSRDSGGNEQFF. The CDR3 DNA reads TGTGCCAGCAGCAGGGACTCCGGCGGGAATGAGCAGTTCTTC.

The J gene is TRBJ1-2, the V gene TRBV19, with D possibly TRBD1 on 6 matching bases. Germline V CDR1 and CDR2: LNHDA, SQIVND (reference sequence). The CDR3 is made up of 16 amino acids. Trimming pared 10 bases from V and 3 bases from J, leaving 24 bases between. This CDR3 reads CATRPRGQMKDYGYTF. The CDR3 DNA follows: TGTGCCACCCGACCCCGAGGACAGATGAAGGACTATGGCTACACCTTC.

The chain has TRBV6-6 and TRBJ2-7, with 7 bases that match TRBD2. V dropped 8 bases and J dropped 3; count of bases not matched to a gene: 4. This CDR3 region has 12 residues. Germline assignment: CDR1 MNHNY and CDR2 SVGAGI (reference sequence). The CDR3 DNA sequence: TGTGCCAGCTCGGGGGGACTCTACGAGCAGTACTTC. Translated: CASSGGLYEQYF.

In this sample, this clone turned up a few times. The rearrangement uses TRBV4-1 and TRBJ1-4; a possible D gene is TRBD1 (5 bases). Per germline, CDR1 MGHRA and CDR2 YSYEKL. V was cut by 0 bases and J by 8 bases, with 19 bases left in between. CDR3 length: 17 amino acids. The CDR3 here is CASSQDPAGALLEKLFF. CDR3 in DNA: TGCGCCAGCAGCCAAGATCCTGCTGGGGCTCTTTTAGAAAAACTGTTTTTT.

The V and J genes are TRBV11-2 and TRBJ2-1; D tentatively reads TRBD1 or TRBD2 (7 bases each). Trimming cost V 7 bases and J 4 bases, with 11 bases left between them. CDR1 and CDR2 (germline): SGHAT, FQNNGV. The CDR3 totals 13 residues. The CDR3 spells CASTRGGYNEQFF. The CDR3 coding sequence is TGTGCCAGCACCAGGGGGGGTTACAATGAGCAGTTCTTC.

The rearrangement joins TRBV30 to TRBJ1-5, with D perhaps TRBD1 (5 bases). Germline V gene sequence: CDR1 GTSNPN, CDR2 SVGIG (reference sequence). The V end was cut by 2 bases, the J end by 10 bases, with 15 bases between. This CDR3 has 13 residues. CDR3 nucleotides: TGTGCCTGGAGTCCGGGGCCGCTTCGACCCCAGCATTTT. Its protein product is CAWSPGPLRPQHF.

This rearrangement joins TRBV30 to TRBJ2-6; D gene uncertain. Germline V lookup: CDR1 GTSNPN, CDR2 SVGIG (reference sequence). CDR3 length: 13 amino acids. The germline V and J ends were trimmed by 3 bases and 4 bases, with 7 bases remaining between them. The CDR3 DNA reads as TGTGCCTGGAGCCCCACGGGGGCCAACGTCCTGACTTTC. It is translated as CAWSPTGANVLTF.

The chain employs TRBV30 and TRBJ1-4; D call uncertain. The CDR3 sequence is 12 residues long. V lost 2 bases and J lost 11, with 12 bases in between. Germline V CDR1 and CDR2: GTSNPN, SVGIG (reference sequence). CDR3 residues: CAWSSEVGKLFF. Written as DNA, the CDR3 is TGTGCCTGGAGTTCCGAAGTCGGGAAACTGTTTTTT.

V and J are TRBV6-6 and TRBJ1-5; no firm D call. V lost 6 bases to trimming and J lost 1 base, with 7 bases between them. CDR3 length: 13 residues. The germline CDR1 and CDR2 sequences are MNHNY and SVGAGI (reference sequence). The chain's CDR3 is CASSGGSNQPQHF. Written as DNA, the CDR3 is TGTGCCAGCAGCGGTGGGAGCAATCAGCCCCAGCATTTT.